This T cell receptor beta chain was captured by sequencing in a study of T cell repertoires in cytomegalovirus infection. Across the whole study: TCR beta signatures that were public indicated CMV infection and matching HLA type. Study-wide results and caveats: Carriers of CMV and the relevant HLA type were discriminated by public TCR beta frequency. Clonotype analysis showed dominance of the ex vivo response by HLA-C-restricted CMV-specific TCR beta clonotypes.

Germline V lookup: CDR1 SGHVS, CDR2 FNYEAQ. V lost 5 bases to trimming and J lost 5 bases, with 18 bases between them. The CDR3 is made up of 15 amino acids. The sample holds a few counts of this clonotype. Its target is not known. Each CDR3 protein gets one entry after TCRdb re-called the reads with MiXCR. The data hold 200,000 or so distinct CDR3 sequences, with about 30% observed a single time. V gene TRBV7-6 combines with J gene TRBJ2-5; D is ambiguous. Sequenced: PBMCs. The clonotype comes from a human donor in good health (CMV status not recorded). Some clones in this sample may be carry-over from other donors' samples. CDR3 in DNA: TGTGCCAGCAGCCTTCTAGGGCAAGCCGGGGAGACCCAGTACTTC. Encoded protein: CASSLLGQAGETQYF.